A selection of T cell receptor beta chains follows, all from one sample in a study of blood T cell repertoires in COVID-19. Clones were sequenced by immunoSEQ multiplex PCR, and TCRdb holds only the in-frame ones, with some missing. In the table there are about 150,000 clones, over 65% of which are singletons. The sequenced sample consisted of peripheral blood. The receptors shown here come from a man aged 80 or over with acute or convalescent COVID-19. The CDR3 runs from the conserved cysteine through the conserved F or W. The order of the fields is J gene, clone size, V gene, D gene, CDR3 DNA, CDR3 protein. A D gene is named only where the DNA matches it firmly. Only some rows state a clone size, as once, few, many or a class for expanded clones.

>TRBJ2-1|.|TRBV6-2/TRBV6-3|.
TGTGCCAGCAGTCTCCGGGGGAATGAGCAGTTCTTC
CASSLRGNEQFF
>TRBJ1-2|.|TRBV11-3|TRBD1
TGTGCCAGCAGCTTAGGGACAGGGGGCGACTATGGCTACACCTTC
CASSLGTGGDYGYTF
>TRBJ1-5|.|TRBV5-6|.
TGTGCCAGCCAAGCTTGGGGGGTGGCAGGGACCCAGCCCCAGCATTTT
CASQAWGVAGTQPQHF
>TRBJ2-5|.|TRBV27|.
TGTGCCAGCAGTTTTTGGGCCCGGGAGACCCAGTACTTC
CASSFWARETQYF
>TRBJ1-1|.|TRBV5-4|TRBD1
TGTGCCAGCAGCCCCGGGACAGGGGTTGAAGCTTTCTTT
CASSPGTGVEAFF
>TRBJ2-2|few|TRBV12-5|.
TGTGCTAGTGGTTTGGATCTAGGTGGCACCGGGGAGCTGTTTTTT
CASGLDLGGTGELFF
>TRBJ2-1|.|TRBV6-2/TRBV6-3|.
TGTGCCAGCAGTTACGGTCAACAGGGTAGTGAGCAGTTCTTC
CASSYGQQGSEQFF
>TRBJ2-7|once|TRBV6-2/TRBV6-3|TRBD1
TGTGCCAGCAGTTACGCTATGGACAGGACGTACTCCTACGAGCAGTACTTC
CASSYAMDRTYSYEQYF
>TRBJ1-5|.|TRBV19|.
TGTGCCAGTAAAGTTGGGGGCGTTCCTTATAGCAATCAGCCCCAGCATTTT
CASKVGGVPYSNQPQHF
>TRBJ2-3|.|TRBV10-3|.
TGTGCCATCACCGGCAGGGCGGCAGATACGCAGTATTTT
CAITGRAADTQYF
>TRBJ1-2|.|TRBV6-5|.
TGTGCCAGCTCAAGAGGGGGCTATGGCTACACCTTC
CASSRGGYGYTF
>TRBJ2-3|.|TRBV10-1|TRBD2
TGCGCCAGCAGTGGGAGACTAGCGGGGGGCACAGATACGCAGTATTTT
CASSGRLAGGTDTQYF
>TRBJ2-2|.|TRBV9|TRBD2
TGTGCCAGCAGCGTAGCCCCGACTAGCGGGGGACCGAACACCGGGGAGCTGTTTTTT
CASSVAPTSGGPNTGELFF
>TRBJ2-4|.|TRBV4-1|TRBD1
TGCGCCAGCAGCCAAGAACAGGGGGAAAACATTCAGTACTTC
CASSQEQGENIQYF
>TRBJ1-2|.|TRBV4-2|TRBD1
TGTGCCAGCAGCCAAGTCACCGGGACAGGGGTCGGTGGCTACACCTTC
CASSQVTGTGVGGYTF
>TRBJ2-6|.|TRBV9|.
TGTGCCAGCAGCGTACACGCCAGCTCTGGGGCCAACGTCCTGACTTTC
CASSVHASSGANVLTF
>TRBJ1-1|.|TRBV11-2|.
TGTGCCAGCAGCTCCGGGAGGGGACAGAACACTGAAGCTTTCTTT
CASSSGRGQNTEAFF
>TRBJ1-4|.|TRBV29-1|TRBD1
TGCAGCGTGGCCCGGGACAGTCATCTTGAAAAACTGTTTTTT
CSVARDSHLEKLFF
>TRBJ2-1|.|TRBV7-3|TRBD2
TGTGCCAGCAGCTTAATTGGGAGGGTTAATCGGAATGAGCAGTTCTTC
CASSLIGRVNRNEQFF
>TRBJ1-1|.|TRBV6-5|.
TGTGCCAGCAGACGATACAGGGTCATGAACACTGAAGCTTTCTTT
CASRRYRVMNTEAFF
>TRBJ2-6|once|TRBV24-1|.
TGTGCCACCAGCGCCTCTACAGGGGACTGGGTCGGGGCCAACGTCCTGACTTTC
CATSASTGDWVGANVLTF